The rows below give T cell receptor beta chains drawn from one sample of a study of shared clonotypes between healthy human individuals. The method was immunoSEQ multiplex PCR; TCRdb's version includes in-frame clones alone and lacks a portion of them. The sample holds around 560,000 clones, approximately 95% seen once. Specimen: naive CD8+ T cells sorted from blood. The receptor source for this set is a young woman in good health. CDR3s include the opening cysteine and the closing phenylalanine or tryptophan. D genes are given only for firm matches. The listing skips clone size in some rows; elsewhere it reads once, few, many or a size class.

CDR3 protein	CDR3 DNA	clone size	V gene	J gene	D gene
CASSYSTGGTEAFF	TGTGCCAGCAGTTACTCGACGGGGGGCACTGAAGCTTTCTTT	-	TRBV6-5	TRBJ1-1	-
CASSSMSSSYEQYF	TGTGCCAGCAGCTCGATGAGCAGCTCCTACGAGCAGTACTTC	-	TRBV7-9	TRBJ2-7	-
CASRSPGQNNEQYF	TGTGCCAGCAGATCCCCGGGACAGAATAACGAGCAGTACTTC	-	TRBV28	TRBJ2-7	TRBD1
CASSFRGNEQYF	TGTGCCAGCAGCTTTAGGGGCAACGAGCAGTACTTC	-	TRBV7-9	TRBJ2-7	-
CASSTPGQGEWSNQPQHF	TGTGCCAGCAGTACACCGGGACAGGGGGAGTGGAGCAATCAGCCCCAGCATTTT	-	TRBV2	TRBJ1-5	TRBD1
CASSLLRLGNEKLFF	TGTGCCAGCAGCTTATTGAGGTTGGGGAATGAAAAACTGTTTTTT	-	TRBV7-8	TRBJ1-4	-
CASSLLPGYTTEAFF	TGTGCCAGCAGTTTATTACCGGGTTATACCACTGAAGCTTTCTTT	-	TRBV27	TRBJ1-1	-
CASSLEGYRDRAFERYYEQYF	TGTGCCAGCAGTTTGGAGGGGTATCGGGACAGGGCCTTCGAGCGGTATTACGAGCAGTACTTC	-	TRBV28	TRBJ2-7	TRBD1
CASSIGGYYGYTF	TGTGCCAGTAGTATAGGAGGGTACTATGGCTACACCTTC	-	TRBV19	TRBJ1-2	-
CASSLSGRRLDEQYF	TGTGCCAGCAGCCTTAGCGGGAGAAGGCTCGACGAGCAGTACTTC	-	TRBV27	TRBJ2-7	TRBD2
CASSIGTSWNEQFF	TGTGCCAGCTCGATAGGGACTAGCTGGAATGAGCAGTTCTTC	-	TRBV27	TRBJ2-1	TRBD2
CASSIRGPPYEQYF	TGTGCCAGCAGCATCAGGGGGCCCCCCTACGAGCAGTACTTC	-	TRBV11-2	TRBJ2-7	TRBD1
CASRRAESSYNEQFF	TGTGCCAGCAGGCGAGCGGAGAGCTCCTACAATGAGCAGTTCTTC	-	TRBV13	TRBJ2-1	-
CASCPNLGAYEQYF	TGTGCCAGCTGCCCCAATCTGGGTGCCTACGAGCAGTACTTC	-	TRBV6-5	TRBJ2-7	-
CASRVTSASYEQYF	TGTGCCAGCAGGGTCACTAGCGCCTCCTACGAGCAGTACTTC	-	TRBV2	TRBJ2-7	TRBD2
CASSQDTAYEQYF	TGTGCCAGCAGCCAGGACACCGCCTACGAGCAGTACTTC	-	TRBV6-1	TRBJ2-7	-
CASSLTGANEQYF	TGTGCCAGCAGCCTAACCGGGGCCAACGAGCAGTACTTC	-	TRBV5-4	TRBJ2-7	-
CASSQEGFERDNEQFF	TGCGCCAGCAGCCAAGAAGGATTTGAGCGGGACAATGAGCAGTTCTTC	-	TRBV4-1	TRBJ2-1	-
CASSFFPAARGYTF	TGTGCCAGCAGTTTCTTTCCGGCAGCACGAGGCTACACCTTC	-	TRBV28	TRBJ1-2	-
CASSLLTGDPHGYTF	TGCGCCAGCAGCTTGTTAACAGGCGATCCCCATGGCTACACCTTC	once	TRBV5-1	TRBJ1-2	-